One sample yielded the 29 T cell receptor beta chains listed below, sequenced in a study of CD4+ T cells in melanoma. Profiling relied on immunoSEQ multiplex PCR, and the TCRdb table lists in-frame clones only, not all of them. The data contain about 11,000 clones, roughly 66% of them seen just once; the ten biggest clones take up over 9%. Sequenced input: cells from a culture (not recorded whether cultured in vitro). These receptors were obtained from a human donor with melanoma.

V usage is TRBV5-5 and J usage is TRBJ2-5; D is possibly TRBD2 (7 bases). Looked up from germline, CDR1 is SGHKS and CDR2 is YYEKEE (reference sequence). The V and J ends lost 0 bases and 5 bases respectively, with 11 bases between them. This CDR3 contains 14 residues. The CDR3 nucleotides are TGTGCCAGCAGCTTGGCGGGGGGCCGCGAGACCCAGTACTTC. Its protein is CASSLAGGRETQYF.

This clone appeared a few times. The chain has TRBV2 and TRBJ1-1; D gene unclear. Germline values: CDR1 SNHLY, CDR2 FYNNEI. Trimming cost V 7 bases and J 1 base, with 10 bases left between them. There are 13 residues in the CDR3. In nucleotides, the CDR3 is TGTGCCAGCAAAACGGTGGGGAACACTGAAGCTTTCTTT. Its protein product is CASKTVGNTEAFF. Using reference TRBV2 and TRBJ1-1 for the parts outside the CDR3, the full variable domain is EPEVTQTPSHQVTQMGQEVILRCVPISNHLYFYWYRQILGQKVEFLVSFYNNEISEKSEIFDDQFSVERPDGSNFTLKIRSTKLEDSAMYFCASKTVGNTEAFFGQGTRLTVV.

This chain links TRBV5-1 with TRBJ2-5; D may be TRBD1 or TRBD2 (5 bases each). The V end lost 4 bases, the J end lost 5 bases, and 15 bases lay between the germline ends. Per germline, CDR1 SGHRS and CDR2 YFSETQ. This CDR3 contains 14 residues. DNA for the CDR3: TGCGCCAGCAGCGGGACGACGGAGGAGGAGACCCAGTACTTC. Translating it yields CASSGTTEEETQYF.

The rearrangement joins TRBV15 to TRBJ1-2, with D tentatively TRBD1 (5 bases). The CDR3 has 14 residues. V was cut by 0 bases and J by 5 bases, with 10 bases left in between. CDR1 is LNHNV, CDR2 YYDKDF, per germline (reference sequence). The DNA for the CDR3 is TGTGCCACCAGCAGAGAAACAGGATCGTATGGCTACACCTTC. Its protein product is CATSRETGSYGYTF.

This chain uses TRBV12-5 with TRBJ2-2; TRBD1 agrees at 7 bases. Germline trimming cut 0 bases from V and 10 bases from J; bases unmatched to any gene: 11. CDR1 is LGHNT, CDR2 FRNRAP, per germline. The CDR3 sequence is 16 residues long. The CDR3 sequence: CASGLVVGTAKVELFF. The DNA for the CDR3 is TGTGCTAGTGGTTTGGTAGTTGGGACAGCAAAAGTGGAGCTGTTTTTT.

V and J are TRBV5-1 and TRBJ2-7; TRBD2 might be the D (6 bases). The CDR3 spans 17 residues. The germline V and J ends were trimmed by 4 bases and 1 base, with 21 bases remaining between them. Germline V lookup: CDR1 SGHRS, CDR2 YFSETQ. In nucleotides, the CDR3 is TGCGCCAGCAGCCCCCCCTCCGGGCCCGGGGGTTCCTACGAGCAGTACTTC. Its protein product is CASSPPSGPGGSYEQYF.

This chain joins TRBV27 and TRBJ1-2; 7 nucleotides match TRBD1. V gave up 5 bases and J gave up 7 bases; unmatched junction bases: 10. The CDR3 sequence is 14 residues long. CDR1 is MNHEY, CDR2 SMNVEV, per germline (reference sequence). CDR3 nucleotides: TGTGCCAGCAGTCCCCTAAGGGGGCGAGGTGGCTACACCTTC. Its protein is CASSPLRGRGGYTF.

This sequence joins TRBV7-3 and TRBJ2-7, with 9 bases matching TRBD1. Germline CDR1 reads SGHTA; CDR2 reads FQGTGA. The CDR3 covers 15 residues. Trimming at V came to 5 bases and at J to 5 bases, leaving 10 bases not matched to a gene. In nucleotides, the CDR3 is TGTGCCAGCAGCCAAACAGGGGGCGAACGCAACGAGCAGTACTTC. Its translation is CASSQTGGERNEQYF.

The chain joins TRBV4-1 to TRBJ1-5, with D tentatively TRBD1 (6 bases). This CDR3 has 13 amino acids. Trimming took off 4 bases at V and 9 bases at J, with 13 bases between the two ends. Germline V gives CDR1 MGHRA, CDR2 YSYEKL. Here the CDR3 reads CASSPLGGAPQHF. The DNA for the CDR3 is TGCGCCAGCAGCCCTCTCGGGGGGGCGCCCCAGCATTTT.

This CDR3 reads CANRPPGQRNYGYTF. CDR3 nucleotides: TGTGCCAACCGGCCACCGGGACAGAGAAACTATGGCTACACCTTC. The chain employs TRBV6-1 and TRBJ1-2; 7 nucleotides match TRBD1. V shed 10 bases, J shed 2 bases, and the junction held 13 bases outside the gene matches. The CDR3 is 15 residues long. Germline-derived CDR1 and CDR2 are MNHNS and SASEGT.

J is TRBJ2-5 and V is TRBV18; 8 nucleotides line up with TRBD1. J was trimmed by 4 bases and V by 3 bases; bases with no gene match: 4. Germline V gene sequence: CDR1 KGHSH, CDR2 LQKENI. The length of the CDR3 is 14 residues. CDR3 in DNA: TGTGCCAGCTCACCCGACAGGGGTGGAGAGACCCAGTACTTC. Its translation: CASSPDRGGETQYF.

This chain links TRBV11-2 with TRBJ1-1, with TRBD1 matching over 8 bases. CDR1 and CDR2 from the germline V gene are SGHAT and FQNNGV. CDR3 length: 16 amino acids. Trimming removed 5 bases from V and 3 bases from J; junction bases left unmatched: 11. The CDR3: CASSGRSGGEYTEAFF. CDR3 DNA sequence: TGTGCCAGCAGCGGCAGATCAGGGGGCGAATACACTGAAGCTTTCTTT. The full variable domain, completed using reference TRBV11-2 and TRBJ1-1, is EAGVAQSPRYKIIEKRQSVAFWCNPISGHATLYWYQQILGQGPKLLIQFQNNGVVDDSQLPKDRFSAERLKGVDSTLKIQPAKLEDSAVYLCASSGRSGGEYTEAFFGQGTRLTVV.

The CDR3: CASSQGGGNTIYF. In nucleotides, the CDR3 is TGTGCCAGCAGCCAAGGGGGCGGGAACACCATATATTTT. The V and J genes are TRBV14 and TRBJ1-3, with a tentative D call TRBD1 (5 bases). CDR3 size: 13 residues. Germline-derived CDR1 and CDR2 are SGHDN and FVKESK. V was clipped by 1 base and J by 7 bases, with 8 bases between them.

This clone was seen more than once but under ten times. The chain links TRBV6-5 to TRBJ1-3, with 7 positions matching TRBD1. Per the germline V gene, CDR1 is MNHEY and CDR2 is SVGAGI. The CDR3 is made up of 15 amino acids. V trimming: 6 bases; J trimming: 0 bases; junction bases outside the gene matches: 5. This CDR3 is CASSRQGRSGNTIYF. In nucleotides, the CDR3 is TGTGCCAGCAGCAGACAGGGCCGCTCTGGAAACACCATATATTTT.

The chain has TRBV7-8 and TRBJ2-7, with D perhaps matching TRBD1 or TRBD2 (5 bases each). Germline lookup yields CDR1 SGHVS and CDR2 FQNEAQ. Trimming shortened V by 2 bases and J by 0 bases, and 11 bases separated the two germline ends. This CDR3 has 15 residues. CDR3 sequence: CASSLWGILSYEQYF. The CDR3 coding sequence is TGTGCCAGCAGCTTATGGGGGATTCTCTCCTACGAGCAGTACTTC.

The rearrangement joins TRBV6-5 to TRBJ1-5; 11 bases agree with TRBD1. The CDR3 runs 14 residues. CDR1 MNHEY and CDR2 SVGAGI come from the germline V gene. Trimming removed 8 bases from V and 6 bases from J; junction bases left unmatched: 6. The CDR3: CASGDRGLVQPQHF. CDR3 nucleotides: TGTGCCAGCGGGGACAGGGGGTTAGTTCAGCCCCAGCATTTT.

A single count supports this clone. The genes are TRBV5-1 and TRBJ1-2; no firm D call. Trimming left V 0 bases short and J 2 bases short, with 11 bases between. This CDR3 is built from 15 residues. The germline V gene encodes CDR1 SGHRS and CDR2 YFSETQ. For the CDR3, the DNA is TGCGCCAGCAGCTTGGTCGGAGGGAAGAACTATGGCTACACCTTC. Protein: CASSLVGGKNYGYTF.

This sequence joins TRBV29-1 and TRBJ1-2; no clear D. V was trimmed by 3 bases and J by 4 bases, leaving 24 bases between them. The CDR3 length is 17 residues. CDR1 and CDR2 (germline): SQVTM, ANQGSEA. This CDR3 reads CSVEFTLGPSSGYGYTF. Written as DNA, the CDR3 is TGCAGCGTTGAGTTCACTTTGGGCCCTTCGAGCGGCTATGGCTACACCTTC.

This clone showed up just a few times. CDR3 nucleotide sequence: TGCGCCAGCAGCCAATTCAATACGGGCGTCTCCTATAATTCACCCCTCCACTTT. This codes for CASSQFNTGVSYNSPLHF. The V gene is TRBV4-1, the J gene TRBJ1-6; D gene unclear. The germline V gene has CDR1 MGHRA and CDR2 YSYEKL. The CDR3 spans 18 residues. V was clipped by 2 bases and J by 0 bases, with 14 bases between them.

This clone was seen a handful of times. Other DNA sequences in this specimen translate into the identical CDR3. The rearrangement links TRBV6-1 to TRBJ1-1; no reliable D call. The ends were cut back, 1 base at V and 4 bases at J, with 7 bases in the middle. The CDR3 is 13 amino acids. From germline, CDR1 is MNHNS and CDR2 SASEGT. The CDR3 is CASSEVRGTEAFF. The CDR3, as DNA: TGTGCCAGCAGTGAAGTCCGGGGCACTGAAGCTTTCTTT.

The CDR3 DNA is TGTGCCAGCAGCTCGCAGGCGTACGAAGCTTTCTTT. This translates into CASSSQAYEAFF. The chain carries TRBV7-9 and TRBJ1-1; D remains unclear. Germline V gene data show CDR1 as SEHNR and CDR2 as FQNEAQ (reference sequence). The CDR3 spans 12 residues. Trimming took 4 bases from V and 8 from J, leaving 11 bases between them. The full variable domain, its missing parts supplied by reference TRBV7-9 and TRBJ1-1, is DTGVSQNPRHKITKRGQNVTFRCDPISEHNRLYWYRQTLGQGPEFLTYFQNEAQLEKSRLLSDRFSAERPKGSFSTLEIQRTEQGDSAMYLCASSSQAYEAFFGQGTRLTVV.

The chain recombines TRBV2 with TRBJ1-2; 9 positions match TRBD1. Trimming took 5 bases from V and 7 from J; bases not matched to a gene: 2. The CDR3 spans 12 residues. The germline CDR1 and CDR2 sequences are SNHLY and FYNNEI. As DNA, the CDR3 is TGTGCCAGCAGTCAACAGGGGGCTGGCTACACCTTC. Its protein product is CASSQQGAGYTF.

The chain employs TRBV7-9 and TRBJ1-1; unclear D gene. Germline V gene lookup returns CDR1 SEHNR and CDR2 FQNEAQ (reference sequence). V lost 4 bases and J 0 bases, leaving 9 bases between the germline ends. This CDR3 is 14 amino acids long. CDR3 in amino acids: CASSSNSMNTEAFF. The CDR3 DNA follows: TGTGCCAGCAGCTCGAACAGCATGAACACTGAAGCTTTCTTT.

This clone was observed a few times. V usage is TRBV5-1 and J usage is TRBJ2-2; 8 bases fit TRBD1. From germline, CDR1 is SGHRS and CDR2 YFSETQ. With 2 bases clipped from V and 8 bases from J, the junction kept 5 bases outside the gene matches. This CDR3 is built from 14 residues. The CDR3 sequence: CASSLRTGKGELFF. The CDR3 DNA reads TGCGCCAGCAGCTTACGGACAGGGAAAGGGGAGCTGTTTTTT.

This clone occurred a few times. The chain uses TRBV30 and TRBJ1-2; TRBD1 matches 11 bases. Trimming cost V 3 bases and J 5 bases; bases outside gene matches: 5. There are 14 residues in the CDR3. Per the germline V gene, CDR1 is GTSNPN and CDR2 is SVGIG (reference sequence). The DNA of the CDR3 is TGTGCCTGGAGCATGGACAGGGGGCTGTATGGCTACACCTTC. Translating gives CAWSMDRGLYGYTF.

The genes are TRBV30 and TRBJ2-4; no clear D. This CDR3 has 18 residues. The germline V and J ends were trimmed by 4 bases and 1 base, with 23 bases remaining between them. The germline V gene has CDR1 GTSNPN and CDR2 SVGIG (reference sequence). CDR3 coding DNA: TGTGCCTGGACGAATCCCATTTGGGCAGCACAGGCCAAAAACATTCAGTACTTC. Protein sequence: CAWTNPIWAAQAKNIQYF.

This clone showed up just once. CDR3 sequence: CASSRGAARPGNTIYF. CDR3 nucleotides: TGCGCCAGCAGCCGGGGGGCAGCTCGGCCTGGAAACACCATATATTTT. The chain uses TRBV5-1 and TRBJ1-3; a weak D match, TRBD1 (6 bases). Germline CDR1 is SGHRS and CDR2 is YFSETQ. The CDR3 covers 16 residues. V was cut by 4 bases and J by 2 bases, with 16 bases left in between.

V and J are TRBV9 and TRBJ2-3; D not resolved. The CDR3 totals 17 residues. Per germline, CDR1 SGDLS and CDR2 YYNGEE. V was pared by 3 bases and J by 0 bases, with 17 bases between. CDR3 sequence: CASSAPPSAASTDTQYF. In DNA form, the CDR3 reads TGTGCCAGCAGCGCCCCTCCCTCCGCGGCTAGCACAGATACGCAGTATTTT.

This rearrangement joins TRBV15 to TRBJ1-5; no definite D call. Germline loops: CDR1 LNHNV, CDR2 YYDKDF (reference sequence). The CDR3 length is 15 residues. The ends were cut back, 1 base at V and 0 bases at J, with 7 bases in the middle. The CDR3 reads CATSRGGNSNQPQHF. CDR3 coding DNA: TGTGCCACCAGCAGAGGCGGGAATAGCAATCAGCCCCAGCATTTT.